A single T cell receptor (beta chain) is shown here with its context. Its antigen is currently unknown. The PCR used 60 Vbeta and 13 Jbeta primers. Assay: immunoSEQ multiplex PCR; the TCRdb copy retains only in-frame clones and omits some. Among 150,000 to 200,000 clones listed, roughly 84% were seen once. The sample comes from a study of cytomegalovirus exposure and HLA in healthy donors. Whole-study results and caveats: An analysis was carried out at a later point. It showed that HLA-associated TCR beta chains were more clonally expanded than equally common non-associated chains. Sequence variants that were highly shared formed a cluster that was likely a sequencing artifact.

Sequences were obtained from PBMCs. The sequence derives from a boy between 2 and 10 years old in good health and CMV-seronegative.

The CDR3 here is CASSMRMGQSSYEQYF. CDR3 coding DNA: TGTGCCAGCAGCATGCGCATGGGACAGAGCTCCTACGAGCAGTACTTC. This rearrangement joins TRBV13 to TRBJ2-7; TRBD1 matches 7 bases. J gave up 0 bases and V 5 bases, and 10 bases lay outside the gene matches. This CDR3 contains 16 residues. CDR1 is PRHDT, CDR2 FYEKMQ, per germline (reference sequence).